The subject of this entry is one T cell receptor (beta chain). This sample was included in a study of sequential checkpoint blockade in melanoma. Study-wide context: Patients were randomized 1:1 to nivolumab-then-ipilimumab or ipilimumab-then-nivolumab first-line. Maintenance nivolumab came after either treatment sequence.

TCRdb's table, derived via immunoSEQ multiplex PCR, lists solely in-frame clones and lacks some. This sample has 6,000 to 7,000 clones, with less than 50% found just once. V was shortened by 0 bases and J by 7 bases, with 8 bases between the two germline ends. There are 14 residues in the CDR3. The germline gives CDR1 SGDLS, CDR2 YYNGEE. Treatment given: randomized to nivolumab then ipilimumab (arm A) or the reverse (arm B). None of the patients previously received DNA-damaging chemotherapy. PBMC sorting kept live CD3+CD8+ cells without CD19 or CD56. This TCR derives from a human patient with melanoma. Some clones in this sample may be carry-over from other donors' samples. The rearrangement links TRBV9 to TRBJ1-6, with a weak D call TRBD1 (6 bases). The specimen was CD8+ T cells sorted from blood (inferred from file names), collected from a patient given nivolumab and ipilimumab in sequence. The CDR3 is CASSVGDNNSPLHF. DNA of the CDR3: TGTGCCAGCAGCGTAGGGGACAACAATTCACCCCTCCACTTT.